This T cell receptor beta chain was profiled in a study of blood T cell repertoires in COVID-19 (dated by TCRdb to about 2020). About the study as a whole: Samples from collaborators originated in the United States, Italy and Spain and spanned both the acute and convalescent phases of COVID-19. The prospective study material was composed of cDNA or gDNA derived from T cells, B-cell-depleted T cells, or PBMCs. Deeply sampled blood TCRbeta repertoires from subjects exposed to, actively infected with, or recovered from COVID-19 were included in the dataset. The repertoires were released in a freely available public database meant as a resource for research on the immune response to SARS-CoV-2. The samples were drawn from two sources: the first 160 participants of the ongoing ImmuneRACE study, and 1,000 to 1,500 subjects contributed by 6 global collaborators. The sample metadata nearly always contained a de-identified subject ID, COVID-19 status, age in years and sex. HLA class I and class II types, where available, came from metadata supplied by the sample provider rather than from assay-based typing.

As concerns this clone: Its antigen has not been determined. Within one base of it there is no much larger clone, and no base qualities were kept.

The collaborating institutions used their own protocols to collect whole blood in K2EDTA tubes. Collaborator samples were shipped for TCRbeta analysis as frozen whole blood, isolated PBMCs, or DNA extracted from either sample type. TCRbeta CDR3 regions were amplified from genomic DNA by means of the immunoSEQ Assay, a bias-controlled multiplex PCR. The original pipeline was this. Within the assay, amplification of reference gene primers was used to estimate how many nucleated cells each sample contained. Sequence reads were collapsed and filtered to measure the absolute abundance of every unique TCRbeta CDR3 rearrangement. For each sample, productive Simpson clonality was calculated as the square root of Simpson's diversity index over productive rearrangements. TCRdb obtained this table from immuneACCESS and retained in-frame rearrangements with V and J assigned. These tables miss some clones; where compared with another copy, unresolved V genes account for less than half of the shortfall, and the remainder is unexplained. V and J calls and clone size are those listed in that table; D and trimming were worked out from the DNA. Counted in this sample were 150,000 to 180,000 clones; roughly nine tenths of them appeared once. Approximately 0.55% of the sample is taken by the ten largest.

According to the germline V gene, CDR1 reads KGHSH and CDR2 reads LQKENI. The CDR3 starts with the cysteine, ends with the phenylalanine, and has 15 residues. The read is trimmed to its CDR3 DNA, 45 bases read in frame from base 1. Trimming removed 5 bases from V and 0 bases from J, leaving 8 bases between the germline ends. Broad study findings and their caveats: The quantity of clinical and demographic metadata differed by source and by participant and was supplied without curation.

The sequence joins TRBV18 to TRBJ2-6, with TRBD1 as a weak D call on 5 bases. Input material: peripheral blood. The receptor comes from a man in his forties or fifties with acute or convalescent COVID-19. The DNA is TGTGCCAGCTCAACAGGCTTCTCTGGGGCCAACGTCCTGACTTTC. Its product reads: CASSTGFSGANVLTF. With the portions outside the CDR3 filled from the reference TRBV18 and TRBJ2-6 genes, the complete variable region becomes NAGVMQNPRHLVRRRGQEARLRCSPMKGHSHVYWYRQLPEEGLKFMVYLQKENIIDESGMPKERFSAEFPKEGPSILRIQQVVRGDSAAYFCASSTGFSGANVLTFGAGSRLTVL.